These 19 T cell receptor beta chains were sequenced from one sample in a study of T cell changes during pregnancy in multiple sclerosis (dated by TCRdb to the late 2010s). Libraries were built with the immunoSEQ multiplex PCR assay. Here the immuneACCESS table is served through TCRdb, limited to in-frame sequences with V and J called. Missing clones are a known gap in these copies; in checked studies unresolved V genes cover under half, and the rest lacks a known reason. The sample data list under 85,000 clones, and around nine tenths of these were observed just once. The top ten clonotypes cover approximately 1.5% of the sample. Specimen: peripheral blood, collected in the third trimester of pregnancy. Receptor source: a female donor in good health, enrolled as a control in a pregnancy study.

The chain recombines TRBV5-1 with TRBJ2-5, with 13 bases that match TRBD2. This CDR3 is built from 16 residues. V lost 5 bases and J lost 2; bases outside the gene matches: 6. CDR1 is SGHRS and CDR2 is YFSETQ in the germline V gene. The CDR3 spells CASRSPGLAGQETQYF. The CDR3 coding sequence is TGCGCCAGCAGGTCACCGGGACTAGCGGGACAAGAGACCCAGTACTTC.

The V gene is TRBV5-1, the J gene TRBJ2-1, with 11 bases that match TRBD2. The germline V gene encodes CDR1 SGHRS and CDR2 YFSETQ. V lost 2 bases to trimming and J lost 4 bases; unmatched junction nucleotides: 5. The CDR3 sequence is 16 residues long. The CDR3 region has the DNA TGCGCCAGCAGCTTCCAGGGACTAGCGGATTACAATGAGCAGTTCTTC. It is translated as CASSFQGLADYNEQFF.

The chain recombines TRBV4-3 with TRBJ2-5; 9 nucleotides align to TRBD2. CDR1 and CDR2 (germline): LGHNA, YSLEER. This CDR3 has 16 amino acids. Losses at the gene ends were 0 bases for V and 5 bases for J; bases not matched to a gene: 7. The CDR3 sequence: CASSQDLLAGWETQYF. CDR3 coding DNA: TGCGCCAGCAGCCAAGATTTACTAGCGGGCTGGGAGACCCAGTACTTC.

The gene calls are TRBV28 and TRBJ1-2; the match to TRBD1 covers 9 bases. CDR1 is MDHEN, CDR2 SYDVKM, per germline. The J segment lost 13 bases and the V segment lost 8 bases, leaving 8 bases of the junction unmatched. This CDR3 has 11 amino acids. DNA of the CDR3: TGTGCCAGCGGGACAGGGTGGGGGGTCACCTTC. Protein: CASGTGWGVTF.

The V and J genes are TRBV11-1 and TRBJ1-1; TRBD1 aligns across 10 bases. Germline CDR1 and CDR2: SGHAT and FQDESV (reference sequence). Germline trimming cut 4 bases from V and 5 bases from J; bases unmatched to any gene: 4. The CDR3 consists of 14 residues. CDR3 amino acids: CASSSDRGGTEAFF. The CDR3 nucleotides read TGTGCCAGCAGCTCGGACAGGGGGGGGACTGAAGCTTTCTTT.

The chain carries TRBV7-9 and TRBJ1-1; D gene uncertain. Trimming stripped 7 bases from V and 0 bases from J, with 15 bases between. The CDR3 has 15 residues. Per the germline V gene, CDR1 is SEHNR and CDR2 is FQNEAQ (reference sequence). The CDR3 DNA reads as TGTGCCAGCACCTCTTCACAGATAATGAACACTGAAGCTTTCTTT. It specifies CASTSSQIMNTEAFF.

The V and J genes are TRBV7-2 and TRBJ2-3; 9 nucleotides align to TRBD1. Germline-derived CDR1 and CDR2 are SGHTA and FQGNSA. V was clipped by 5 bases and J by 1 base; unmatched bases: 1. This CDR3 spans 14 amino acids. The CDR3 loop is CASSRDRGTDTQYF. The CDR3 nucleotides read TGTGCCAGCAGCCGGGACAGGGGCACAGATACGCAGTATTTT.

This chain's CDR3 is CASSQDSGISAGGNYGYTF. The CDR3 bases are TGCGCCAGCAGCCAAGATTCGGGCATTTCGGCGGGAGGGAACTATGGCTACACCTTC. The rearrangement joins TRBV4-3 to TRBJ1-2; D is unclear. This CDR3 comprises 19 residues. Germline V gives CDR1 LGHNA, CDR2 YSLEER. V was trimmed by 0 bases and J by 2 bases, leaving 22 bases between them.

The gene calls are TRBV10-3 and TRBJ2-1; D not certain. V dropped 3 bases and J dropped 2 bases, with 11 bases sitting between them. Germline V CDR1 and CDR2: ENHRY, SYGVKD. The CDR3 length is 15 residues. The CDR3 is CAISDARAAYNEQFF. CDR3 nucleotides: TGTGCCATCAGTGATGCCCGAGCCGCCTACAATGAGCAGTTCTTC.

V is TRBV6-1 and J is TRBJ2-7, with D possibly matching TRBD1 (6 bases). This CDR3 contains 14 residues. CDR1 and CDR2 from the germline V gene are MNHNS and SASEGT. V was pared by 7 bases and J by 2 bases, with 15 bases between. Here the CDR3 DNA reads TGTGCCAGCAATAACAGGGACACTACCTACGAGCAGTACTTC. Protein product: CASNNRDTTYEQYF.

This clone was counted a single time. The gene calls are TRBV7-2 and TRBJ1-1; D is unresolved. CDR3 length: 15 residues. In germline, CDR1 is SGHTA, CDR2 FQGNSA. V was trimmed by 2 bases and J by 5 bases, leaving 15 bases between them. The CDR3 sequence: CASSLLQPRSTEAFF. Written as DNA, the CDR3 is TGTGCCAGCAGCTTATTGCAACCTCGGAGTACTGAAGCTTTCTTT.

The chain is built from TRBV6-6 and TRBJ2-2; D uncertain. V lost 8 bases and J lost 2, with 6 bases in between. The CDR3 spans 12 residues. Germline lookup yields CDR1 MNHNY and CDR2 SVGAGI (reference sequence). The CDR3 DNA reads as TGTGCCAGCGAAACTAACACCGGGGAGCTGTTTTTT. This translates into CASETNTGELFF.

This chain joins TRBV7-3 and TRBJ2-6; TRBD1 matches 8 bases. This CDR3 is built from 17 residues. The J segment lost 0 bases and the V segment lost 5 bases, leaving 6 bases of the junction unmatched. CDR1 is SGHTA, CDR2 FQGTGA, per germline. The chain's CDR3 is CASSIFGQGSGANVLTF. CDR3 in DNA: TGTGCCAGCAGCATCTTTGGACAGGGCTCTGGGGCCAACGTCCTGACTTTC.

The genes are TRBV15 and TRBJ2-3; possible D gene TRBD1, 5 bases. Germline V gene lookup returns CDR1 LNHNV and CDR2 YYDKDF (reference sequence). CDR3 length: 15 residues. V gave up 1 base and J gave up 2 bases, with 10 bases separating them. Written as DNA, the CDR3 is TGTGCCACCAGCAGAGGGGCCAGGGACACAGATACGCAGTATTTT. The encoded protein is CATSRGARDTDTQYF.

This clone was detected only a few times. This rearrangement joins TRBV18 to TRBJ1-1, with D unclear. V lost 6 bases and J lost 3, with 11 bases in between. CDR1 and CDR2 from the germline V gene are KGHSH and LQKENI. This CDR3 contains 13 residues. In nucleotides, the CDR3 is TGTGCCAGCTCGCTGCGGAGGGACACTGAAGCTTTCTTT. Protein sequence: CASSLRRDTEAFF.

The chain couples TRBV6-5 to TRBJ1-1, with no clear D. CDR1 and CDR2 (germline): MNHEY, SVGAGI. The CDR3 has 12 amino acids. Trimming removed 4 bases from V and 4 bases from J, with 7 bases in between. The CDR3 region is CASSSGSTEAFF. CDR3 bases: TGTGCCAGCAGTTCGGGTTCCACTGAAGCTTTCTTT.

The chain has TRBV9 and TRBJ2-3, with a possible D match to TRBD2 (5 bases). V shed 4 bases and J shed 3 bases, with 18 bases lying between them. The CDR3 runs 16 residues. Germline assignment: CDR1 SGDLS and CDR2 YYNGEE. CDR3 DNA sequence: TGTGCCAGCAGCAAAACTAGTTTTGGGGTGACAGATACGCAGTATTTT. This sequence encodes CASSKTSFGVTDTQYF.

V usage is TRBV7-9 and J usage is TRBJ2-6; tentative D call: TRBD1 (5 bases). The CDR3 spans 19 residues. V was clipped by 2 bases and J by 1 base, with 18 bases between them. Germline CDR1 SEHNR, CDR2 FQNEAQ (reference sequence). The CDR3 reads CASSLRGIGSNSGANVLTF. CDR3 DNA sequence: TGTGCCAGCAGCTTAAGGGGAATCGGATCGAATTCTGGGGCCAACGTCCTGACTTTC.

This sequence joins TRBV4-3 and TRBJ1-2; 8 nucleotides match TRBD1. Germline-derived CDR1 and CDR2 are LGHNA and YSLEER. CDR3 length: 13 residues. Losses at the gene ends were 3 bases for V and 8 bases for J; bases not matched to a gene: 5. The CDR3 protein is CASSQTTGGGYTF. CDR3 bases: TGCGCCAGCAGCCAGACCACAGGGGGAGGCTACACCTTC.